This note documents a single T cell receptor beta chain sequence. Its antigen is still unknown. The data are from a study of cytomegalovirus exposure and HLA in healthy donors. Study results and limitations: Confirmation in vitro established that a few CMV-associated chains were specific for CMV antigens. Subsequent analysis of the 120 or so validation repertoires found a tendency for first-cohort TCR clusters to co-occur. There were some public TCRs occurring in many donors, but most TCR sequences were rare.

Only in-frame clones appear in the TCRdb table, and some are missing; sequencing was by immunoSEQ multiplex PCR. Among some 150,000 clones listed, approximately 94% were seen once. The donors formed part of the approximately 120-subject validation cohort, distinct from the approximately 670-subject first cohort. The CDR3 is made up of 15 amino acids. V was trimmed by 0 bases and J by 9 bases, leaving 15 bases between them. Germline V gene lookup returns CDR1 ENHRY and CDR2 SYGVKD. Sequencing input: PBMCs. The chain couples TRBV10-3 to TRBJ1-5; a weak D match, TRBD1 (5 bases). This receptor was taken from a man between 18 and 29 years old in good health and CMV-seropositive. The CDR3 nucleotides are TGTGCCATCAGTGAGTCCCCCCAGGGCGAGCGGCCCCAGCATTTT. This encodes CAISESPQGERPQHF.